The next 2 T cell receptor beta chains were all read from a single sample in a study of T-cell reconstitution after alpha-beta-depleted transplantation in children (dated by TCRdb to 2016 to 2018). Sample treatment or condition, as interpreted from the label and publication: allogeneic hematopoietic cell transplantation with graft depleted of TCRalphabeta T cells and CD19 B cells. Receptor amplification or capture employed PCR. Sequencer: Illumina HiSeq 2500. TCR library preparation used molecular barcoding, with unique molecular identifiers applied to normalize quantification of the TCRbeta repertoire. The public reads were reprocessed in TCRdb via fastp at Q25 and MiXCR, keeping in-frame beta chains. Rows with a matching CDR3 protein are joined into one entry that keeps the most common DNA and genes. The sample table lists approximately 980,000 distinct CDR3 sequences, less than 30% of them with a count of one. The ten largest clones represent about 28% of the sample.

The specimen was PBMCs, mostly from graft donor cells, collected 360 days after TCRalphabeta/CD19-depleted stem cell transplant. The receptors shown here come from a boy younger than two who had a stem cell transplant for SCID, so the T cells may come from the graft donor.

The chain recombines TRBV6-1 with TRBJ2-7; TRBD1 matches 9 bases. This CDR3 comprises 17 residues. V shed 2 bases and J 2 bases; nucleotides not matched to a gene: 10. The germline V gene encodes CDR1 MNHNS and CDR2 SASEGT. The CDR3 nucleotides read TGTGCCAGCAGTGAATATAGGACAGGGGTACGACCCTACGAGCAGTACTTC. Translation gives CASSEYRTGVRPYEQYF.

This clonotype was counted a few times. The chain links TRBV4-1 to TRBJ2-5, with a tentative D call TRBD2 (5 bases). The germline V gene encodes CDR1 MGHRA and CDR2 YSYEKL. V was shortened by 0 bases and J by 5 bases, with 7 bases between the two germline ends. This CDR3 has 13 amino acids. The CDR3 is CASSQERGETQYF. In nucleotides, the CDR3 is TGCGCCAGCAGCCAAGAACGCGGGGAGACCCAGTACTTC.